The T cell receptor beta chain described here comes from a study of T cell responses to AZD1222 COVID-19 vaccine (TCRdb year 2021). Describing the broader study: AZD1222 recipients whose second dose came at about 4 weeks and those whose second dose came at about 12 weeks were combined into one group, since spike-specific TCR depth and breadth did not differ between the two schedules. Trial participants were enrolled into age subgroups of 18-55, 56-69 and 70-plus years, which contained approximately 150, 30 and 60 TCR-sequenced participants, respectively. A total of 240 or so trial participants underwent TCR sequencing, of whom about 200 had received two doses of AZD1222 and some 25 had received two doses of the MenACWY control vaccine.

The CDR3 regions of human TCRbeta chains were analyzed by immunosequencing. The study's processing was this. TCRs in the repertoires were matched against a reference library of SARS-CoV-2-specific TCRs that had been generated with the MIRA antigen-specificity platform. Breadth was defined as the fraction of unique TCRs that were SARS-CoV-2-associated, and depth was defined as the fraction of total T cells that were SARS-CoV-2-associated. Each spike-specific TCR was assigned to its reactive spike region and to a CD4 or CD8 class using the MIRA data. Log10-transformed breadth and depth values were compared by one-way ANOVA with Sidak's multiple comparisons tests. Drawn from immuneACCESS, this table holds only the in-frame rearrangements with V and J called that TCRdb kept. Clones are partly lost; checked studies trace under half to an unresolved V gene and leave the rest unexplained. The V and J calls and clone size come from that table; D and trimming were worked out from the DNA. Within this sample are some 95,000 clones, with 86% of them counted one time only. Roughly 6.3% of the sample is taken by the ten largest.

What the time point label conveys for this sample: baseline before first vaccination. Vaccinee samples came from UK trials COV001 and COV002, including a single-blind randomized controlled phase 2/3 trial of AZD1222 (ChAdOx1 nCoV-19) in healthy adults. For TCRbeta chain sequencing, PBMC samples from trial participants were taken at day 0 and at day 28 after the second dose. Concerning this clone itself: Which antigen it targets is not known. No qualities accompany the bases; no much larger clone lies one base away.

Summary of the overall study and its limitations: Conclusions about previously exposed vaccinees are limited, since just five to seven AZD1222 recipients were seropositive for SARS-CoV-2 at baseline. The whole spike protein was spanned by vaccine-associated CD4 TCRs, and dominant responses were seen in regions 160-218 and 743-854. Reportedly, close to half of the unique spike-specific TCRs recognized epitopes lying outside the regions that are mutated in the B.1.351 and B.1.1.7 variants. Because no day 14 peak-response samples were available, repertoires were characterized only after the peak T cell response. Participants were mostly white British, with more females than males. The authors suggested clonal diversity may have been underestimated. After two AZD1222 doses, both the breadth and the depth of spike-specific TCRs were significantly higher than at day 0 and than in MenACWY recipients. In the small 56-69-year group, the increase in depth fell short of significance, most likely because of low power.

The clonotype originates from an adult in good health. Specimen: peripheral blood, collected on day 0 of AZD1222 vaccination.

The encoded CDR3 is CACPVQGSETEAFF. Here is the DNA: TGTGCCTGCCCAGTACAGGGCAGCGAAACTGAAGCTTTCTTT. The chain was built from TRBV30 and TRBJ1-1; possibly the D gene is TRBD1, per 6 matching bases. V drops 6 bases and J drops 5 bases, leaving 19 bases in between. The germline V gene (reference sequence) provides CDR1 GTSNPN and CDR2 SVGIG. The CDR3 runs 14 amino acids, cysteine and phenylalanine included. Only the CDR3 part of the read is kept: 42 bases, read in frame from the first base.